The 19 T cell receptor beta chains listed next were all sequenced from one sample in a study of beta chain features in type 1 diabetes. The investigators reverse transcribed all of the isolated RNA, so they sequenced expressed TCRB transcripts. Produced via immunoSEQ multiplex PCR; TCRdb's table is partial and in-frame only. The sample shows about 120,000 clones, about a sixth of them seen only once. The study's findings and limits: Shortening of TCRB CDR3s, moderate but significant, appeared in all four CD4+ subsets of Type 1 diabetes patients.

Antigens of these TCRs are unknown. The sample was central memory CD4+ T cells from blood. The receptor set was obtained from a man aged 25-45 years with type 1 diabetes.

The V call is TRBV6-1, the J call TRBJ2-1; D possibly corresponds to TRBD2 (5 bases). The germline CDR1 and CDR2 sequences are MNHNS and SASEGT. V shed 0 bases and J shed 6 bases, with 15 bases lying between them. The CDR3 is made up of 16 amino acids. The CDR3 reads CASSEAPGVKGNEQFF. The CDR3 DNA is TGTGCCAGCAGTGAAGCGCCCGGGGTAAAGGGCAATGAGCAGTTCTTC.

This clone was found a few times. This rearrangement joins TRBV30 to TRBJ2-5, with D tentatively TRBD1 (5 bases). The CDR3 loop spans 11 amino acids. The ends were cut back, 0 bases at V and 7 bases at J, with 6 bases in the middle. Germline CDR1 reads GTSNPN; CDR2 reads SVGIG (reference sequence). CDR3 in DNA: TGTGCCTGGAGTGTCCAGGGGACCCAGTACTTC. Translation gives CAWSVQGTQYF.

This clone came up a few times. This chain uses TRBV6-5 with TRBJ2-7; the D is unclear. Looked up from germline, CDR1 is MNHEY and CDR2 is SVGAGI. The CDR3 has 14 residues. Trimming took 6 bases from V and 0 from J, leaving 12 bases between them. CDR3 loop: CASSGRFSSYEQYF. The DNA of the CDR3 is TGTGCCAGCAGCGGACGTTTCAGCTCCTACGAGCAGTACTTC.

This chain links TRBV7-2 with TRBJ1-5; D ambiguous. Germline V gene sequence: CDR1 SGHTA, CDR2 FQGNSA. Trimming took 6 bases from V and 6 from J, leaving 12 bases between them. This CDR3 has 13 amino acids. CDR3 DNA sequence: TGTGCCAGCAGTCCCGACCAGTCTCAGCCCCAGCATTTT. Translating it yields CASSPDQSQPQHF.

This clone was recorded a few times. The chain has TRBV20-1 and TRBJ2-7; D is uncertain. The CDR3 totals 11 residues. The germline V and J ends were trimmed by 6 bases and 1 base, with 7 bases remaining between them. Germline-derived CDR1 and CDR2 are DFQATT and SNEGSKA (reference sequence). The CDR3 DNA sequence: TGCAGTGCAATCGATTCCTACGAGCAGTACTTC. Translated, it gives CSAIDSYEQYF.

The chain carries TRBV7-2 and TRBJ1-1; D gene uncertain. The CDR3 length is 12 residues. Germline values: CDR1 SGHTA, CDR2 FQGNSA. The V and J ends lost 1 base and 5 bases respectively, with 5 bases between them. The chain's CDR3 is CASSLEHTEAFF. CDR3 nucleotides: TGTGCCAGCAGCTTAGAACATACTGAAGCTTTCTTT.

This clone was seen a few times. The chain combines TRBV7-9 with TRBJ2-2; D remains ambiguous. Trimming removed 0 bases from V and 6 bases from J, with 2 bases in between. Germline-derived CDR1 and CDR2 are SEHNR and FQNEAQ (reference sequence). This CDR3 spans 12 amino acids. The CDR3 spells CASSLASGELFF. The CDR3 nucleotides are TGTGCCAGCAGCTTAGCGTCCGGGGAGCTGTTTTTT.

As concerns this clone: The DNA is omitted, as the CDR3 cannot be located on it reliably, and the CDR3 follows TCRdb's listing. V is TRBV29-1 and J is TRBJ2-3; the DNA was not compared with TRBD2, the D call given in the table. Looked up from germline, CDR1 is SQVTM and CDR2 is ANQGSEA. The CDR3 contains 10 residues when both ends are counted. This CDR3 is CSVGPGTQYF.

This clone turned up a few times. V is TRBV4-2 and J is TRBJ2-1; D is unresolved. Germline-derived CDR1 and CDR2 are LGHNA and YNFKEQ. CDR3 length equals 11 residues. Trimming stripped 5 bases from V and 7 bases from J, with 6 bases between. The CDR3 DNA reads as TGTGCCAGCAGCTTAACGAATGAGCAGTTCTTC. It encodes CASSLTNEQFF.

The V gene is TRBV5-1, the J gene TRBJ2-3, with 7 nucleotides matching TRBD1. This CDR3 comprises 13 residues. CDR1 and CDR2 (germline): SGHRS, YFSETQ. Germline trimming cut 5 bases from V and 4 bases from J; bases unmatched to any gene: 4. The DNA of the CDR3 is TGCGCCAGCAGGCAAGACAGGGCAGATACGCAGTATTTT. It is translated as CASRQDRADTQYF.

Only a few counts were recorded for this clone. V usage is TRBV20-1 and J usage is TRBJ2-7, with unresolved D. The CDR3 loop spans 11 amino acids. Germline CDR1 reads DFQATT; CDR2 reads SNEGSKA (reference sequence). V was cut by 0 bases and J by 5 bases, with 5 bases left in between. The CDR3 DNA reads as TGCAGTGCTAGAGACAGCCACGAGCAGTACTTC. This gives the protein CSARDSHEQYF.

This clone was recorded a few times. Because it lacks the conserved phenylalanine or tryptophan at the end, this CDR3 is likely a read error. No DNA is shown, since the ends of the CDR3 on it are uncertain; the CDR3 is the one TCRdb lists. V usage is TRBV7-8 and J usage is TRBJ2-7; TRBD1 is the table's D call and was not checked against the DNA. Germline loops: CDR1 SGHVS, CDR2 FQNEAQ. The CDR3 numbers 13 amino acids, ends counted. The CDR3 loop reads CASSLDISSSRIP.

This clone appeared many times. This sequence joins TRBV7-2 and TRBJ1-6; D is unclear. Trimming stripped 0 bases from V and 8 bases from J, with 5 bases between. CDR1 and CDR2 (germline): SGHTA, FQGNSA. The CDR3 has 13 amino acids. The CDR3, as DNA: TGTGCCAGCAGCTTAGCTCAGGATTCACCCCTCCACTTT. Protein product: CASSLAQDSPLHF. The complete variable domain, with remaining parts taken from reference TRBV7-2 and TRBJ1-6, reads GAGVSQSPSNKVTEKGKDVELRCDPISGHTALYWYRQSLGQGLEFLIYFQGNSAPDKSGLPSDRFSAERTGGSVSTLTIQRTQQEDSAVYLCASSLAQDSPLHFGNGTRLTVT.

The chain combines TRBV10-2 with TRBJ2-5; weak D call: TRBD1 (6 bases). This CDR3 contains 14 residues. Trimming removed 3 bases from V and 3 bases from J, with 11 bases in between. Germline CDR1 reads WSHSY; CDR2 reads SAAADI. CDR3 coding DNA: TGCGCCAGCAGTGACTTGGCAGGGGAAGAGACCCAGTACTTC. Translated: CASSDLAGEETQYF.

The V gene is TRBV29-1, the J gene TRBJ1-2, with unresolved D. Trimming stripped 7 bases from V and 0 bases from J, with 15 bases between. The germline V gene has CDR1 SQVTM and CDR2 ANQGSEA. The CDR3 contains 14 residues. CDR3 sequence: CSGVNVDSNYGYTF. Written as DNA, the CDR3 is TGCAGCGGCGTAAACGTGGATTCTAACTATGGCTACACCTTC.

Details on this clone: One junction end disagrees with the germline gene, perhaps due to a read error. The genes are TRBV5-5 and TRBJ2-6, with D tentatively TRBD2 (6 bases). Per the germline V gene, CDR1 is SGHKS and CDR2 is YYEKEE (reference sequence). This CDR3 spans 17 amino acids. CDR3 nucleotides: TGCGCCAGCAGCCAAGGCGCGGGGAGTTCTGGGGCCAACGTCCTGACTTTC. Translated: CASSQGAGSSGANVLTF.

The CDR3 nucleotides are TGTGCAGCTGGAAACTCCTACGAGCAGTACTTC. Protein product: CAAGNSYEQYF. This chain links TRBV6-5 with TRBJ2-7; D remains unclear. This CDR3 is 11 amino acids long. CDR1 MNHEY and CDR2 SVGAGI come from the germline V gene.

This clone was seen a few times. The gene calls are TRBV25-1 and TRBJ2-1, with D possibly TRBD2 on 6 matching bases. The CDR3 has 14 residues. The germline V gene encodes CDR1 MGHDK and CDR2 SYGVNS. Trimming cost V 5 bases and J 4 bases, with 12 bases left between them. CDR3 nucleotide sequence: TGTGCCAGCAGTCCAGGGAGGAGTTACAATGAGCAGTTCTTC. It codes for CASSPGRSYNEQFF.

In this sample, this clone turned up a few times. The chain recombines TRBV7-2 with TRBJ2-7, with TRBD2 identical over 7 bases. The V gene end was trimmed by 5 bases and the J gene end by 4 bases; junction bases not matched to a gene: 11. The CDR3 extends over 15 amino acids. Germline values: CDR1 SGHTA, CDR2 FQGNSA. This CDR3 reads CASSPRSGGNYEQYF. As DNA, the CDR3 is TGTGCCAGCAGCCCCCGGTCGGGGGGAAATTACGAGCAGTACTTC.